Listed below are T cell receptor beta chains from one sample, sequenced in a study of blood T cell repertoires in COVID-19. Profiling relied on immunoSEQ multiplex PCR, and the TCRdb table lists in-frame clones only, not all of them. The sample carries some 75,000 clones, more than 70% recorded once. The material sequenced was peripheral blood. All receptors come from a man in his 70s with active or convalescent COVID-19. Both conserved end residues are part of each CDR3. A D gene is named only where the DNA matches it firmly. Clone size is stated in some rows and not others, as once, few, many or a class when expanded.

.	TRBD1	17	TRBV15	TRBJ1-2	CATSRTNRGLGDYGYTF	TGTGCCACCAGCAGAACAAACAGGGGGCTAGGGGACTATGGCTACACCTTC
.	.	15	TRBV7-8	TRBJ2-7	CASSLATGEAYEQYF	TGTGCCAGCAGCTTAGCCACGGGGGAGGCCTACGAGCAGTACTTC
once	TRBD1	13	TRBV6-5	TRBJ1-1	CASTRTGNTEAFF	TGTGCCAGCACCCGGACAGGAAACACTGAAGCTTTCTTT
.	.	14	TRBV7-9	TRBJ1-4	CASSRVAGNEKLFF	TGTGCCAGCAGCCGAGTCGCAGGGAATGAAAAACTGTTTTTT
.	TRBD1	16	TRBV28	TRBJ1-5	CASSLDRVKGNQPQHF	TGTGCCAGCAGTTTAGACAGGGTCAAAGGCAATCAGCCCCAGCATTTT
.	TRBD1	14	TRBV11-3	TRBJ2-2	CASSWTGNTGELFF	TGTGCCAGCAGCTGGACAGGGAACACCGGGGAGCTGTTTTTT
.	TRBD2	16	TRBV10-1	TRBJ2-1	CASSEWGGGGLNEQFF	TGCGCCAGCAGTGAGTGGGGTGGGGGAGGGCTGAATGAGCAGTTCTTC
.	TRBD2	15	TRBV4-2	TRBJ2-7	CASSQGLASSYEQYF	TGTGCCAGCAGCCAAGGACTAGCCTCCTCCTACGAGCAGTACTTC
.	.	14	TRBV9	TRBJ2-7	CASSVAGASYEQYF	TGTGCCAGCAGCGTCGCGGGGGCCTCCTACGAGCAGTACTTC
.	TRBD2	14	TRBV19	TRBJ2-1	CASSIGLAGVEQFF	TGTGCCAGTAGTATCGGACTAGCGGGAGTTGAGCAGTTCTTC
.	TRBD1	14	TRBV12-5	TRBJ1-2	CASGSQGADYGYTF	TGTGCTAGTGGGTCTCAGGGGGCTGATTATGGCTACACCTTC
.	.	17	TRBV7-9	TRBJ1-3	CASSKWGDPGVRNTIYF	TGTGCCAGCAGCAAGTGGGGCGACCCGGGAGTCAGAAACACCATATATTTT
.	.	11	TRBV5-6	TRBJ2-3	CASSWRDTQYF	TGTGCCAGCAGCTGGAGGGATACGCAGTATTTT
.	.	13	TRBV6-4	TRBJ1-1	CASSEQGGTEAFF	TGTGCCAGCAGTGAACAGGGCGGCACTGAAGCTTTCTTT
.	.	12	TRBV12-3/TRBV12-4	TRBJ1-3	CASQSRLDTIYF	TGTGCCAGTCAAAGTAGACTTGACACCATATATTTT
.	TRBD1	15	TRBV18	TRBJ1-5	CASSSQGAINQPQHF	TGTGCCAGCTCATCACAGGGGGCAATCAATCAGCCCCAGCATTTT
.	.	15	TRBV6-4	TRBJ2-1	CASSDSGGPADEQFF	TGTGCCAGCAGTGACTCGGGGGGGCCCGCGGATGAGCAGTTCTTC
once	.	13	TRBV11-2	TRBJ1-5	CASSEAYYQPQHF	TGTGCCAGCAGCGAAGCCTACTATCAGCCCCAGCATTTT
.	.	17	TRBV7-8	TRBJ1-1	CASSHARQHSLNTEAFF	TGTGCCAGCAGCCACGCCCGACAGCACAGCCTGAACACTGAAGCTTTCTTT
.	TRBD1	14	TRBV30	TRBJ1-4	CAWRGTGGSEKLFF	TGTGCCTGGAGGGGGACAGGGGGATCCGAAAAACTGTTTTTT
.	.	15	TRBV5-1	TRBJ2-7	CASSFGQGGPYEQYF	TGCGCCAGCAGCTTCGGACAGGGAGGGCCATACGAGCAGTACTTC
.	TRBD2	16	TRBV19	TRBJ2-3	CASSRGRGGSIYTQYF	TGTGCCAGTAGCCGTGGGAGGGGCGGGAGCATATATACGCAGTATTTT
once	TRBD1	16	TRBV2	TRBJ1-3	CASSERSDRGRNTIYF	TGTGCCAGCAGTGAACGGAGCGACAGGGGAAGAAACACCATATATTTT
once	.	17	TRBV15	TRBJ1-3	CATSPRLTGGSGNTIYF	TGTGCCACCAGCCCCAGACTGACGGGGGGCAGTGGAAACACCATATATTTT
.	TRBD1	16	TRBV11-2	TRBJ2-5	CASSLLGQGRVETQYF	TGTGCCAGCAGCCTATTGGGACAGGGGCGGGTAGAGACCCAGTACTTC
.	.	15	TRBV27	TRBJ1-5	CASSVLMSSNQPQHF	TGTGCCAGCAGCGTCTTAATGAGTAGCAATCAGCCCCAGCATTTT
once	TRBD2	16	TRBV5-4	TRBJ2-1	CASSLFSGRPHNEQFF	TGTGCCAGCAGCTTATTTAGCGGGAGGCCCCACAATGAGCAGTTCTTC
.	.	15	TRBV11-1	TRBJ1-4	CASSLQGATNEKLFF	TGTGCCAGCAGCTTACAGGGTGCAACTAATGAAAAACTGTTTTTT
.	TRBD2	15	TRBV2	TRBJ2-3	CASSVSGGHTDTQYF	TGTGCCAGCAGTGTGTCGGGAGGGCACACAGATACGCAGTATTTT
.	TRBD1	14	TRBV9	TRBJ1-6	CASSVTGGNSPLHF	TGTGCCAGCAGCGTAACAGGGGGTAATTCACCCCTCCACTTT
.	.	15	TRBV5-4	TRBJ2-3	CASSSRGSEGDTQYF	TGTGCCAGCAGCTCCAGGGGTTCCGAGGGGGATACGCAGTATTTT
.	.	11	TRBV20-1	TRBJ2-5	CSATPQETQYF	TGCAGTGCTACTCCGCAAGAGACCCAGTACTTC
.	.	15	TRBV4-1	TRBJ2-7	CASSQAPDFPYEQYF	TGCGCCAGCAGCCAAGCCCCCGACTTCCCCTACGAGCAGTACTTC
.	TRBD1	15	TRBV5-1	TRBJ2-2	CASSPQGAQTGELFF	TGCGCCAGCAGCCCGCAGGGGGCGCAAACCGGGGAGCTGTTTTTT
.	TRBD2	19	TRBV29-1	TRBJ2-7	CSVIPFGISGRTELYEQYF	TGCAGCGTTATCCCCTTTGGGATTAGCGGGAGAACCGAACTCTACGAGCAGTACTTC
.	TRBD2	19	TRBV18	TRBJ2-6	CASSPREAGGVSGANVLTF	TGTGCCAGCTCACCACGAGAAGCGGGGGGGGTCTCTGGGGCCAACGTCCTGACTTTC
.	TRBD1	13	TRBV7-8	TRBJ1-2	CASSSTGNYGYTF	TGTGCCAGCAGCTCGACAGGGAACTATGGCTACACCTTC
.	.	15	TRBV6-1	TRBJ1-5	CASSEGRASNQPQHF	TGTGCCAGCAGTGAGGGCAGGGCGAGCAATCAGCCCCAGCATTTT
.	.	13	TRBV3-1/TRBV3-2	TRBJ2-3	CASSHQGTDTQYF	TGTGCCAGCAGCCACCAGGGCACAGATACGCAGTATTTT
.	.	10	TRBV24-1	TRBJ2-5	CATRRETQYF	TGTGCCACCAGGCGAGAGACCCAGTACTTC
.	.	14	TRBV6-6	TRBJ1-6	CASSPPGGNSPLHF	TGTGCCAGCAGCCCCCCCGGGGGTAATTCACCCCTCCACTTT
.	.	14	TRBV3-1/TRBV3-2	TRBJ2-1	CASSQQGGYNEQFF	TGTGCCAGCAGCCAACAGGGTGGGTACAATGAGCAGTTCTTC
.	TRBD2	15	TRBV3-1/TRBV3-2	TRBJ2-1	CASSQPSGSVDEQFF	TGTGCCAGCAGCCAACCTAGCGGGAGTGTAGATGAGCAGTTCTTC
few	.	16	TRBV7-3	TRBJ2-6	CASSPRVPSGANVLTF	TGTGCCAGCAGCCCACGGGTACCCTCTGGGGCCAACGTCCTGACTTTC
.	.	14	TRBV2	TRBJ2-7	CATATDKSSYEQYF	TGTGCCACCGCAACGGACAAGAGCTCCTACGAGCAGTACTTC
.	TRBD2	16	TRBV28	TRBJ2-7	CASRKHPGLAGGEQYF	TGTGCCAGCAGAAAACATCCGGGACTAGCGGGAGGCGAGCAGTACTTC
.	TRBD2	14	TRBV7-9	TRBJ2-5	CASIWTGGEETQYF	TGTGCCAGCATCTGGACGGGAGGTGAAGAGACCCAGTACTTC
.	TRBD2	15	TRBV27	TRBJ2-7	CASRTLAGGTYEQYF	TGTGCCAGCAGAACTCTAGCGGGAGGGACCTACGAGCAGTACTTC
.	TRBD1	13	TRBV10-3	TRBJ1-3	CAITRGTGNTIYF	TGTGCCATCACCAGGGGGACTGGAAACACCATATATTTT
.	TRBD1	13	TRBV19	TRBJ1-2	CASMEDRGREGTF	TGTGCCAGTATGGAGGACAGGGGGCGGGAAGGCACCTTC
.	.	14	TRBV6-5	TRBJ1-1	CASTITAGNTEAFF	TGTGCCAGCACTATCACAGCAGGGAACACTGAAGCTTTCTTT